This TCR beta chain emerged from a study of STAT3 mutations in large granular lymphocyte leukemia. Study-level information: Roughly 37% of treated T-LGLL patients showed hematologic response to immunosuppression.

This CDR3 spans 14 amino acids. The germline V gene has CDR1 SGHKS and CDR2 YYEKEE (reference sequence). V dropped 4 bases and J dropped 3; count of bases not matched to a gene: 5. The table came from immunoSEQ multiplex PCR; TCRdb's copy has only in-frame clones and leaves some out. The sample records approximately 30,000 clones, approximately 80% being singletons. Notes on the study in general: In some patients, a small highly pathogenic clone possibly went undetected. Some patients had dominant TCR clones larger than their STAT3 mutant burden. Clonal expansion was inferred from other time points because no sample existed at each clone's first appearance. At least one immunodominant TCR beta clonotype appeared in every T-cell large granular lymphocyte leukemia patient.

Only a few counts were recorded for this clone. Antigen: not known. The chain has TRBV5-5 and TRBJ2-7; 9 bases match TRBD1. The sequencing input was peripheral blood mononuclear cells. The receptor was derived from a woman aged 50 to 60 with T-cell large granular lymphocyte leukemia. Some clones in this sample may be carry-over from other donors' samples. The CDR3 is CASSAGQGGYEQYF. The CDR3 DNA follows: TGTGCCAGCAGCGCGGGACAGGGCGGCTACGAGCAGTACTTC.